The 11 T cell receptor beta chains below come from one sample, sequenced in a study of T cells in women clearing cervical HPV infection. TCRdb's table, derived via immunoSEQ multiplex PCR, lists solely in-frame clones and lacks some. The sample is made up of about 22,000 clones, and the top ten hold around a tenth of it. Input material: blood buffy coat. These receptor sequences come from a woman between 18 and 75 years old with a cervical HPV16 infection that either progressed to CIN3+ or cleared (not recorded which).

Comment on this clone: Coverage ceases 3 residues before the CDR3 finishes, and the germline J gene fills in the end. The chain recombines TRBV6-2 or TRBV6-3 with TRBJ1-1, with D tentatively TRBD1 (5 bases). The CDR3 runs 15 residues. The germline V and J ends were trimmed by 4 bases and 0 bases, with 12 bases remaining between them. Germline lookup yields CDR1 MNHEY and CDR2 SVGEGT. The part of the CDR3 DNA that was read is TGTGCCAGCAGTTCACATTGGGGCCTGAACACTGAA. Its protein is CASSSHWGLNTE. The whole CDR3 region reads CASSSHWGLNTEAFF.

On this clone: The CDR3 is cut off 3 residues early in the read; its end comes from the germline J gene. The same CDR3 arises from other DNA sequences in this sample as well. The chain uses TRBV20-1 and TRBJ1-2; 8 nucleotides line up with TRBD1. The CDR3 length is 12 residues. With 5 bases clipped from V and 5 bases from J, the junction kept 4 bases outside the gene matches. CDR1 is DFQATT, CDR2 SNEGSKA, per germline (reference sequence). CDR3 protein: CSAGQGGYGYTF. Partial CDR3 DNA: TGCAGTGCTGGACAGGGTGGTTATGGC.

CDR3 region: CASSFGGAGANVLTF. The CDR3 DNA, read in part, is TGCGCCAGCAGCTTCGGAGGGGCTGGGGCCAACGTC. The J gene is TRBJ2-6, the V gene TRBV5-1, with D tentatively TRBD2 (6 bases). The read terminates 3 residues ahead of where the CDR3 ends, so the germline J gene completes it. V lost 2 bases, J lost 2 bases, and 8 bases lay in between. Germline V gene data show CDR1 as SGHRS and CDR2 as YFSETQ. This CDR3 has 15 amino acids.

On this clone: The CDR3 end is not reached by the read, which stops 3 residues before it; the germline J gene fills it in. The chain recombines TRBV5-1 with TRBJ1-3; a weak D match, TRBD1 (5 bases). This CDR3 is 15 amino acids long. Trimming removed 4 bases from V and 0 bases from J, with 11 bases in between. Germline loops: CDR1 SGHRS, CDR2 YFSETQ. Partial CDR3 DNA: TGCGCCAGCAGCACTGACAGACTCTCTGGAAACACC. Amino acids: CASSTDRLSGNT. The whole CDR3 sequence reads CASSTDRLSGNTIYF.

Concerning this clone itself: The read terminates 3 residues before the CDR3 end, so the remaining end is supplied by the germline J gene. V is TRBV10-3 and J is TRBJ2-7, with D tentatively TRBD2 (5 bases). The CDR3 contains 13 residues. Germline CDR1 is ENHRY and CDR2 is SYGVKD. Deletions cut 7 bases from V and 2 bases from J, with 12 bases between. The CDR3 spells CAITDYLTYEQYF. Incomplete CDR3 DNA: TGTGCCATCACCGACTACTTAACCTACGAG.

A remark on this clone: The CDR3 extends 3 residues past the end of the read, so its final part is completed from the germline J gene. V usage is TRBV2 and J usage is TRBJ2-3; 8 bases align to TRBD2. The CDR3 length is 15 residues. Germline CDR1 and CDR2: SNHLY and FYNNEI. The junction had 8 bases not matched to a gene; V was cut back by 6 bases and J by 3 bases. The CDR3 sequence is CASRKGLVRTDTQYF. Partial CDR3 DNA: TGTGCCAGCAGGAAGGGACTAGTGAGGACAGATACG. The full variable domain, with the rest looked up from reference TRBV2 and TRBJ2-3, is EPEVTQTPSHQVTQMGQEVILRCVPISNHLYFYWYRQILGQKVEFLVSFYNNEISEKSEIFDDQFSVERPDGSNFTLKIRSTKLEDSAMYFCASRKGLVRTDTQYFGPGTRLTVL.

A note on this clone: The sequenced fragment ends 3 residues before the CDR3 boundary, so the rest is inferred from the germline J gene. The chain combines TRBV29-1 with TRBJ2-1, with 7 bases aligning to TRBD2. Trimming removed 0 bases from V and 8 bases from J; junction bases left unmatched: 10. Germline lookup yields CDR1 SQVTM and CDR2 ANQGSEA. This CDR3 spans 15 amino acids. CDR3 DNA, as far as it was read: TGCAGCGTTGAAGATCGCGCTAGCGGTCGGGATGAG. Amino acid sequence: CSVEDRASGRDE. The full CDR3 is CSVEDRASGRDEQFF.

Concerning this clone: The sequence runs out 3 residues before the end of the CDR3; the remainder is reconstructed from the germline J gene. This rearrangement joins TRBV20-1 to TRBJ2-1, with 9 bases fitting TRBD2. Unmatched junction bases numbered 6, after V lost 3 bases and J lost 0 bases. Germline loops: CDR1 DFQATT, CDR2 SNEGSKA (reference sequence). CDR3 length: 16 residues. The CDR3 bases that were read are TGCAGTGCTAGGGACCTAGCGGGGAGCTCCTACAATGAG. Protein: CSARDLAGSSYNE. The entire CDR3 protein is CSARDLAGSSYNEQFF.

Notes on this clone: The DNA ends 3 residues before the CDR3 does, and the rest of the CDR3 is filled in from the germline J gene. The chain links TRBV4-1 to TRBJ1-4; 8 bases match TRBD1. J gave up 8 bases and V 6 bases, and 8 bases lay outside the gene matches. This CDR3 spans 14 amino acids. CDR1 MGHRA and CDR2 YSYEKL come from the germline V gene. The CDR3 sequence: CASSHRQGKEKLFF. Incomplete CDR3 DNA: TGCGCCAGCAGTCACAGACAGGGGAAAGAAAAA.

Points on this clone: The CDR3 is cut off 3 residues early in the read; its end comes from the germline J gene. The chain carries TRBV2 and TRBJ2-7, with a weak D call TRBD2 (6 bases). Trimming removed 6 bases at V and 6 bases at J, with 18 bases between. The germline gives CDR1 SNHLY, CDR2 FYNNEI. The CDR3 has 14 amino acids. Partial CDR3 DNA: TGTGCCAGCAGCGTCGCGGGGTTTGAACGCGAG. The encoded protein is CASSVAGFERE. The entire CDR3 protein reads CASSVAGFEREQYF. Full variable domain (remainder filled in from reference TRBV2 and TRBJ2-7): EPEVTQTPSHQVTQMGQEVILRCVPISNHLYFYWYRQILGQKVEFLVSFYNNEISEKSEIFDDQFSVERPDGSNFTLKIRSTKLEDSAMYFCASSVAGFEREQYFGPGTRLTVT.

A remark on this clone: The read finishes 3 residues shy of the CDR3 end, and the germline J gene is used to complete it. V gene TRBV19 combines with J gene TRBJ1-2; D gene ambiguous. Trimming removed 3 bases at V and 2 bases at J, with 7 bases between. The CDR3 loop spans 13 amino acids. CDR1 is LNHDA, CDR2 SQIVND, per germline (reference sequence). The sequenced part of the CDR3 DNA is TGTGCCAGTAGTATGCGCATAAACTATGGC. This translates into CASSMRINYG. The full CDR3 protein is CASSMRINYGYTF.